The TCR beta chain under discussion was sequenced for a study of Graves' ophthalmopathy and Graves' hyperthyroidism (dated by TCRdb to the late 2010s). For the study in its entirety: Peripheral blood samples were taken at the time of initial diagnosis, before any treatment was given. To explore V-J signatures distinguishing ophthalmopathy from hyperthyroidism, a discovery set of roughly 100 patients (around 44 ophthalmopathy, roughly 56 stable hyperthyroidism) was enrolled. In over 5 hyperthyroidism patients, the T-cell repertoire of thyroid tissue was compared with the T-cell repertoire of blood. The independent validation cohort included 18 hyperthyroidism patients plus 17 patients who later progressed from hyperthyroidism to ophthalmopathy. The roughly 91 discovery patients were randomly divided into training and test sets at a 7:3 ratio. After sampling, hyperthyroidism patients received methimazole starting at 30 mg daily, and ophthalmopathy patients received high-dose intravenous methylprednisolone. The study used TCR beta repertoire signatures to distinguish Graves' ophthalmopathy from Graves' hyperthyroidism and to predict progression to ophthalmopathy. In total, 135 blood samples were TCR-sequenced: roughly 45 ophthalmopathy, under 85 hyperthyroidism and roughly 17 hyperthyroidism-to-ophthalmopathy patients. Results the study describes overall, beyond this receptor: In validation, the model predicted ophthalmopathy progression with more than 55% sensitivity and 72% to 80% specificity; more than ten predicted patients were CT-confirmed with GO in a median of around 6 months. The 13-signature model separated ophthalmopathy from stable hyperthyroidism with about 86% sensitivity and approximately 83% specificity in cross-validation, and 80%/75% in the test set. Sample size was not predetermined statistically, and investigators were not blinded to group allocation. Among expanded thyroid clonotypes with frequency above 0.001, most also showed up in blood, which suggests that blood repertoires may reflect the thyroid immune response.

TCR beta CDR3 regions were amplified from RNA transcripts for repertoire sequencing. The first round was an RT-PCR using HTBI primers with the Qiagen OneStep RT-PCR kit, and this first round was followed by a second-round multiplex PCR, then size selection and purification. Sequencing of the libraries was carried out on an Illumina HiSeq2000 in paired-end mode with 100 bp reads. The original pipeline was this. SOAPnuke was used to process the reads, throwing out any read that had adapters, had uncalled bases, had a mean Phred below 15, or lacked an exact constant-primer or identifier match. COPE v1.2.5 was used to merge the high-quality paired reads. Each unique nucleotide sequence was treated as a clonotype, and MiTCR v1.1 was used to align the clonotypes to the IMGT TRB V, D and J references. Only V-J combinations with frequency above 0.0001 were analysed, covering 98% to 99.2% of repertoires. For each V-J combination, a TCR clonal expansion and chaos score was defined as F50 clonal expansion divided by the chaos observed in the TCRdist matrix. Welch's t-statistics and random forest were used to narrow the features down to over ten V-J combinations, which were then fed into a naive Bayes classifier. Thyroid-blood repertoire similarity was quantified with the Morisita-Horn index. Using fastp at Q25 and MiXCR, TCRdb reprocessed the public reads and kept productive beta chains. For every CDR3 protein sequence, its rows merge into one entry that carries the most common genes and DNA. The V and J calls shown here were made by TCRdb, not taken from the authors' results. This sample is represented by hundreds of thousands of distinct CDR3 sequences; approximately 21% of them were singletons. The top ten clones comprise 7.1% of the sample.

The trim is 5 bases for V and 1 base for J, with a gap of 14 bases between the germline ends. CDR3 length: 15 amino acids, cysteine to phenylalanine. Left in the record is the CDR3 DNA by itself, 45 bases read in frame from the first base. Reading the germline V gene gives CDR1 SGHAT and CDR2 FQNNGV. This clonotype has at least ten counts. The specificity of this receptor is unknown. Base qualities are missing; no much larger clone stands one base away. Stable hyperthyroidism was defined as no progression to ophthalmopathy within 18 months of follow-up. The hyperthyroidism patients were 18 to 65 years old and newly diagnosed, with a disease duration of less than 2 months. Patients were excluded if they had other autoimmune diseases, uncontrolled infections, pregnancy or lactation. Clinical symptoms, serum thyroxine, TRAb, thyroid ultrasound and orbital computed tomography formed the basis of the diagnosis. PBMCs were isolated from 7.5 to 10 ml of fresh peripheral blood by Ficoll-Paque density gradient centrifugation. Total RNA was extracted using Trizol reagent, and RNA quality was checked on an Agilent 2100 Bioanalyzer.

Specimen: peripheral blood. The chain is made from TRBV11-2 and TRBJ1-2; perhaps TRBD1 is the D gene, with 6 bases matching. The sequence came from a woman between 18 and 30 years old with stable Graves' hyperthyroidism. Some clones in this sample may be carry-over from other donors' samples. Donor details come from another sample of the same person, matched by shared clones. The nucleotide sequence is given as TGTGCCAGCAGCCCGCTGGCAGGGGTTAACTATGGCTACACCTTC. Translation gives CASSPLAGVNYGYTF.